The 6 T cell receptor beta chains below come from one sample, sequenced in a study of cytomegalovirus exposure and HLA in healthy donors. PCR involved 60 Vbeta and 13 Jbeta primers. Using immunoSEQ multiplex PCR, the repertoire was profiled, and TCRdb retains in-frame clones only, with some absent. The data contain some 71,000 clones, roughly 70% of them singletons. Input material: PBMCs. The receptor source for this set is a woman between 50 and 59 years old in good health and CMV-seropositive.

The chain links TRBV9 to TRBJ2-3, with 7 nucleotides matching TRBD2. Looked up from germline, CDR1 is SGDLS and CDR2 is YYNGEE. The length of the CDR3 is 16 residues. The junction had 4 bases not matched to a gene; V was cut back by 0 bases and J by 0 bases. This chain's CDR3 is CASSVGGLLSTDTQYF. CDR3 nucleotides: TGTGCCAGCAGCGTAGGGGGACTACTTAGCACAGATACGCAGTATTTT.

This chain links TRBV6-1 with TRBJ1-5; 8 nucleotides agree with TRBD1. Per germline, CDR1 MNHNS and CDR2 SASEGT. The CDR3 totals 15 residues. V lost 7 bases and J lost 4; bases outside the gene matches: 9. CDR3 bases: TGTGCCAGCACCGGAGGACAGGGCGTTAATCAGCCCCAGCATTTT. Its protein product is CASTGGQGVNQPQHF.

This rearrangement joins TRBV5-1 to TRBJ2-5, with 10 positions matching TRBD2. V was clipped by 5 bases and J by 1 base; unmatched bases: 2. Germline loops: CDR1 SGHRS, CDR2 YFSETQ. The CDR3 covers 14 residues. This chain's CDR3 is CASRSSGGQETQYF. In nucleotides, the CDR3 is TGCGCCAGCAGATCTAGCGGGGGCCAAGAGACCCAGTACTTC.

The V and J genes are TRBV5-1 and TRBJ2-6; 8 bases are shared with TRBD1. CDR1 and CDR2 from the germline V gene are SGHRS and YFSETQ. The V segment lost 4 bases and the J segment 0 bases; nucleotides outside the gene matches: 12. This CDR3 is built from 19 residues. CDR3 nucleotides: TGCGCCAGCAGCGCGACGATACGGGACAGGTCCTCTGGGGCCAACGTCCTGACTTTC. This encodes CASSATIRDRSSGANVLTF.

The rearrangement joins TRBV7-3 to TRBJ1-1; TRBD1 might be the D (5 bases). CDR3 length equals 15 residues. The germline gives CDR1 SGHTA, CDR2 FQGTGA. Trimming took off 5 bases at V and 1 base at J, with 14 bases between the two ends. The CDR3 DNA reads TGTGCCAGCAGCCCGCAACCAGGGTGGAACACTGAAGCTTTCTTT. It is translated as CASSPQPGWNTEAFF.

The chain joins TRBV9 to TRBJ2-3; possibly TRBD2 for D (7 bases). The CDR3 runs to 16 residues. Trimming left V 4 bases short and J 3 bases short, with 18 bases between. Germline CDR1 reads SGDLS; CDR2 reads YYNGEE. CDR3 protein: CASSRGGGRGTDTQYF. The CDR3 DNA reads TGTGCCAGCAGCCGCGGGGGCGGGAGAGGTACAGATACGCAGTATTTT. The variable domain in full, completed from reference TRBV9 and TRBJ2-3, reads DSGVTQTPKHLITATGQRVTLRCSPRSGDLSVYWYQQSLDQGLQFLIQYYNGEERAKGNILERFSAQQFPDLHSELNLSSLELGDSALYFCASSRGGGRGTDTQYFGPGTRLTVL.